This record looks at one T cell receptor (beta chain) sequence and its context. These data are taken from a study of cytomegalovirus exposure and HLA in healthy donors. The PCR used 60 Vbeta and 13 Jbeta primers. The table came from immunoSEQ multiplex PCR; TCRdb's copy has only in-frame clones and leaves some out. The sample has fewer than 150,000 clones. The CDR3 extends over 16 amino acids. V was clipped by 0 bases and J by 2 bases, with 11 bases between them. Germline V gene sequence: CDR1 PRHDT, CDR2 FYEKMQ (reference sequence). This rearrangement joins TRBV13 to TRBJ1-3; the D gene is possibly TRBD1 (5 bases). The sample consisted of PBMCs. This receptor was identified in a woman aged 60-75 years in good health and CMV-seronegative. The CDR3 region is CASSLGLWGAGNTIYF. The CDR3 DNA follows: TGTGCCAGCAGCTTAGGCCTTTGGGGGGCTGGAAACACCATATATTTT.